The 30 T cell receptor beta chains below were found in one sample sequenced in a study of neurological immune-mediated disorders. TCRdb analysed the 5' RACE reads with MiXCR anew, one entry per CDR3 protein. This sample has about 46,000 distinct CDR3 sequences, with 1.9% found just once. Sequencing used PBMCs. These receptor sequences come from a woman between 40 and 55 years old with multiple sclerosis.

The table lists this clonotype with many counts. The rearrangement links TRBV5-1 to TRBJ2-3; TRBD1 matches 7 bases. CDR1 and CDR2 (germline): SGHRS, YFSETQ. The CDR3 contains 14 residues. V lost 0 bases to trimming and J lost 4 bases; unmatched junction nucleotides: 2. The CDR3 loop is CASSLGQGPDTQYF. In DNA, the CDR3 is TGCGCCAGCAGCTTGGGACAGGGTCCAGATACGCAGTATTTT.

This clonotype was seen many times. The rearrangement links TRBV5-1 to TRBJ2-1, with D hard to call. Trimming shortened V by 0 bases and J by 8 bases, and 18 bases separated the two germline ends. The CDR3 loop spans 16 amino acids. Per the germline V gene, CDR1 is SGHRS and CDR2 is YFSETQ. CDR3 region: CASSLGRSFSLDEQFF. The CDR3 region has the DNA TGCGCCAGCAGCTTGGGCAGATCCTTCTCGTTAGATGAGCAGTTCTTC.

This clonotype has ten or more counts. This chain links TRBV24-1 with TRBJ2-2; a weak D match, TRBD2 (5 bases). The CDR3 is 12 residues long. Looked up from germline, CDR1 is KGHDR and CDR2 is SFDVKD. The ends were cut back, 8 bases at V and 6 bases at J, with 9 bases in the middle. CDR3 nucleotides: TGTGCCACCACTAGCCCCCCCGGGGAGCTGTTTTTT. Amino acids: CATTSPPGELFF.

There are many counts of this clonotype. The chain links TRBV3-1 to TRBJ1-1; the match to TRBD1 covers 7 bases. J gave up 7 bases and V 4 bases, and 6 bases lay outside the gene matches. The CDR3 is made up of 13 amino acids. Looked up from germline, CDR1 is LGHDT and CDR2 is YNNKEL (reference sequence). DNA for the CDR3: TGTGCCAGCAGCCCACTTCGGGACAGTGAAGCTTTCTTT. Translated, it gives CASSPLRDSEAFF.

In its sample, this clonotype was seen many times. The chain carries TRBV20-1 and TRBJ2-3, with 10 nucleotides matching TRBD1. The V and J ends lost 4 bases and 4 bases, in that order; junction bases with no gene match: 11. This CDR3 has 16 residues. CDR1 DFQATT and CDR2 SNEGSKA come from the germline V gene (reference sequence). CDR3 nucleotides: TGCAGTGCTAACAGCGGGCCGGGACAGGGGTCAGATACGCAGTATTTT. This encodes CSANSGPGQGSDTQYF.

This clonotype was seen many times. The chain is built from TRBV5-1 and TRBJ1-2, with D possibly TRBD1 on 6 matching bases. Deletions cut 4 bases from V and 8 bases from J, with 15 bases between. This CDR3 comprises 13 residues. From germline, CDR1 is SGHRS and CDR2 YFSETQ. This CDR3 reads CASSLTGQEGYTF. In DNA form, the CDR3 reads TGCGCCAGCAGCCTGACAGGCCAGGAGGGCTACACCTTC.

V is TRBV11-2 and J is TRBJ2-7; TRBD2 agrees at 8 bases. With 4 bases clipped from V and 3 bases from J, the junction kept 5 bases outside the gene matches. The CDR3 has 14 amino acids. Germline lookup yields CDR1 SGHAT and CDR2 FQNNGV. The chain's CDR3 is CASSSGGHNYEQYF. CDR3 nucleotides: TGTGCCAGCAGCTCGGGGGGGCACAACTACGAGCAGTACTTC.

This clonotype was seen many times. The V call is TRBV20-1, the J call TRBJ2-1, with 10 bases aligning to TRBD2. The CDR3 runs 14 residues. V lost 2 bases to trimming and J lost 5 bases; unmatched junction nucleotides: 3. Germline V gene sequence: CDR1 DFQATT, CDR2 SNEGSKA (reference sequence). CDR3 in amino acids: CSARIAGGDNEQFF. As DNA, the CDR3 is TGCAGTGCTAGAATAGCGGGGGGTGACAATGAGCAGTTCTTC.

This clonotype was recorded many times. The chain carries TRBV5-5 and TRBJ2-1; TRBD2 agrees at 10 bases. CDR3 size: 14 residues. Germline assignment: CDR1 SGHKS and CDR2 YYEKEE (reference sequence). Trimming at V came to 4 bases and at J to 9 bases, leaving 7 bases not matched to a gene. CDR3 in amino acids: CASSGLAGVIEQFF. The DNA for the CDR3 is TGTGCCAGCAGCGGTCTAGCGGGGGTAATTGAGCAGTTCTTC.

The table lists this clonotype with many counts. The chain recombines TRBV5-1 with TRBJ2-5, with a weak D call TRBD2 (7 bases). This CDR3 is 15 amino acids long. V was pared by 2 bases and J by 5 bases, with 16 bases between. Germline-derived CDR1 and CDR2 are SGHRS and YFSETQ. This chain's CDR3 is CASSFGTGGEETQYF. The DNA for the CDR3 is TGCGCCAGCAGCTTCGGGACGGGGGGCGAGGAGACCCAGTACTTC.

The J gene is TRBJ2-1, the V gene TRBV20-1; maybe TRBD2 (6 bases). Germline values: CDR1 DFQATT, CDR2 SNEGSKA (reference sequence). The length of the CDR3 is 15 residues. Trimming stripped 5 bases from V and 5 bases from J, with 19 bases between. The CDR3 spells CSAHWLDGGDNEQFF. DNA of the CDR3: TGCAGTGCTCATTGGCTGGACGGGGGAGACAATGAGCAGTTCTTC.

This clonotype was detected many times. The chain couples TRBV15 to TRBJ2-7, with D unresolved. The germline gives CDR1 LNHNV, CDR2 YYDKDF (reference sequence). CDR3 length: 15 residues. The germline V and J ends were trimmed by 0 bases and 0 bases, with 9 bases remaining between them. CDR3 sequence: CATSRDPAASYEQYF. The CDR3 coding sequence is TGTGCCACCAGCAGAGATCCCGCGGCCTCCTACGAGCAGTACTTC.

This clonotype came up many times. The chain uses TRBV20-1 and TRBJ1-2, with D maybe TRBD1 (5 bases). V dropped 3 bases and J dropped 5 bases, with 19 bases sitting between them. The CDR3 is made up of 15 amino acids. Germline CDR1 and CDR2: DFQATT and SNEGSKA (reference sequence). CDR3 in DNA: TGCAGTGCTAGTATGGGGCCCGCGGAGCCTTATGGCTACACCTTC. Translated, it gives CSASMGPAEPYGYTF.

This clonotype was detected many times. The V call is TRBV29-1, the J call TRBJ1-2, with 12 positions matching TRBD1. Germline CDR1 and CDR2: SQVTM and ANQGSEA. This CDR3 has 16 amino acids. J gave up 7 bases and V 6 bases, and 15 bases lay outside the gene matches. The CDR3 DNA follows: TGCAGCGTGCCCCCCCGCGGAGGGACAGGGGGCAGTGGCTACACCTTC. Its protein is CSVPPRGGTGGSGYTF.

This clonotype was recorded at least ten times. The chain couples TRBV20-1 to TRBJ1-1, with D unclear. The CDR3 covers 11 residues. The V and J ends lost 1 base and 6 bases respectively, with 6 bases between them. Per germline, CDR1 DFQATT and CDR2 SNEGSKA (reference sequence). CDR3 nucleotide sequence: TGCAGTGCTAGAGGGCCAGCTGAAGCTTTCTTT. Translated: CSARGPAEAFF.

This clonotype was counted many times. The J gene is TRBJ1-3, the V gene TRBV7-9; no firm D call. Germline loops: CDR1 SEHNR, CDR2 FQNEAQ (reference sequence). This CDR3 is built from 12 residues. V was shortened by 5 bases and J by 4 bases, with 6 bases between the two germline ends. The DNA for the CDR3 is TGTGCCAGCAGCCTAGGGGGAAACACCATATATTTT. Translation gives CASSLGGNTIYF.

This clonotype was picked up many times. The chain combines TRBV20-1 with TRBJ2-1; D remains ambiguous. The V end lost 0 bases, the J end lost 0 bases, and 6 bases lay between the germline ends. CDR3 size: 14 residues. In germline, CDR1 is DFQATT, CDR2 SNEGSKA (reference sequence). CDR3 protein: CSARDESSYNEQFF. CDR3 nucleotides: TGCAGTGCTAGAGATGAGAGCTCCTACAATGAGCAGTTCTTC.

This clonotype was observed at least ten times. The V call is TRBV20-1, the J call TRBJ2-1; 7 nucleotides line up with TRBD1. The CDR3 runs 15 residues. V lost 0 bases and J lost 4; bases outside the gene matches: 6. The V gene's germline CDR1 is DFQATT and CDR2 SNEGSKA (reference sequence). The CDR3 spells CSARDRPGGYNEQFF. The DNA for the CDR3 is TGCAGTGCTAGAGATCGGCCAGGGGGTTACAATGAGCAGTTCTTC.

Regarding this clonotype: Since a much larger clone is just one base distant, this may be a read error. J is TRBJ2-4 and V is TRBV20-1, with 7 bases that match TRBD2. Germline lookup yields CDR1 DFQATT and CDR2 SNEGSKA (reference sequence). There are 13 residues in the CDR3. The ends lost 7 bases at V and 8 bases at J; junction bases unmatched: 11. CDR3 coding DNA: TGCAGTGATAGGGATGCCCGGGGGGACATTCAGTACTTC. Amino acids: CSDRDARGDIQYF.

The table lists this clonotype with many counts. The V gene is TRBV20-1, the J gene TRBJ2-3; 13 bases match TRBD2. Trimming at V came to 3 bases and at J to 5 bases, leaving 8 bases not matched to a gene. CDR3 length: 16 residues. CDR1 and CDR2 (germline): DFQATT, SNEGSKA (reference sequence). The CDR3 DNA reads as TGCAGTGCTAGTCCGCGACTAGCGGGGGGTCGAGATACGCAGTATTTT. Residues: CSASPRLAGGRDTQYF.

At least ten counts were recorded for this clonotype. The rearrangement links TRBV20-1 to TRBJ2-1; D is tentatively TRBD1 or TRBD2 (6 bases each). CDR3 length equals 15 residues. Germline CDR1 and CDR2: DFQATT and SNEGSKA (reference sequence). Trimming cost V 0 bases and J 10 bases, with 19 bases left between them. The CDR3 loop reads CSARDGKGGGGEQFF. The CDR3 DNA reads as TGCAGTGCTAGAGATGGAAAGGGGGGCGGAGGGGAGCAGTTCTTC.

This clonotype has ten or more counts. The chain's CDR3 is CASSQAGAGGTYEQYF. The CDR3, as DNA: TGTGCCAGCAGCCAAGCAGGAGCGGGGGGGACCTACGAGCAGTACTTC. This chain connects TRBV3-1 to TRBJ2-7; 10 bases line up with TRBD2. The ends lost 1 base at V and 2 bases at J; junction bases unmatched: 5. From germline, CDR1 is LGHDT and CDR2 YNNKEL (reference sequence). The CDR3 totals 16 residues.

This clonotype was counted ten times or more. The gene calls are TRBV9 and TRBJ1-3; D remains unclear. The germline V and J ends were trimmed by 1 base and 0 bases, with 11 bases remaining between them. CDR1 and CDR2 from the germline V gene are SGDLS and YYNGEE. The CDR3 is 16 amino acids. For the CDR3, the DNA is TGTGCCAGCAGCGTAAATCCCCAGAGCTCTGGAAACACCATATATTTT. Protein product: CASSVNPQSSGNTIYF.

This clonotype was picked up many times. This CDR3 is missing its conserved last phenylalanine or tryptophan, likely due to a read error. The V and J genes are TRBV12-3 or TRBV12-4 and TRBJ2-4, with 9 bases fitting TRBD1. The length of the CDR3 is 17 residues. Unmatched junction bases numbered 10, after V lost 6 bases and J lost 1 base. The CDR3 here is CASRRPGTGLAKNIQYI. The DNA for the CDR3 is TGTGCCAGCAGGCGACCCGGGACAGGGTTGGCCAAAAACATTCAGTACATC.

This clonotype occurred many times. The chain links TRBV2 to TRBJ1-1; TRBD1 agrees at 7 bases. The CDR3 has 13 amino acids. The J segment lost 2 bases and the V segment lost 8 bases, leaving 5 bases of the junction unmatched. Germline-derived CDR1 and CDR2 are SNHLY and FYNNEI. The CDR3 DNA reads TGTGCCAGCGAGGGACAGAGAAACACTGAAGCTTTCTTT. The encoded protein is CASEGQRNTEAFF.

This clonotype was observed many times. The V call is TRBV5-1, the J call TRBJ2-7; the D gene is possibly TRBD1 (5 bases). Trimming removed 0 bases at V and 2 bases at J, with 12 bases between. The germline V gene has CDR1 SGHRS and CDR2 YFSETQ. The CDR3 extends over 15 amino acids. This chain's CDR3 is CASSLAAGSTYEQYF. CDR3 nucleotides: TGCGCCAGCAGCTTGGCTGCAGGGTCAACCTACGAGCAGTACTTC.

This clonotype is labeled as medium-sized (0.01 to 0.1%). The chain joins TRBV20-1 to TRBJ1-6, with a possible D match to TRBD1 (5 bases). Germline V lookup: CDR1 DFQATT, CDR2 SNEGSKA (reference sequence). CDR3 size: 14 residues. V lost 1 base and J lost 7, with 11 bases in between. For the CDR3, the DNA is TGCAGTGCTAGAGTCGTGGGGCGGAATTCACCCCTCCACTTT. Protein sequence: CSARVVGRNSPLHF.

This clonotype was seen at least ten times. The rearrangement uses TRBV7-9 and TRBJ1-4; D might be TRBD1 (5 bases). V lost 7 bases to trimming and J lost 3 bases, with 12 bases between them. There are 14 residues in the CDR3. Per the germline V gene, CDR1 is SEHNR and CDR2 is FQNEAQ (reference sequence). Here the CDR3 reads CASTRDASNEKLFF. CDR3 sequence (DNA): TGTGCCAGCACCCGGGACGCATCTAATGAAAAACTGTTTTTT. Based on the CDR3 plus reference TRBV7-9 and TRBJ1-4, the full variable domain is DTGVSQNPRHKITKRGQNVTFRCDPISEHNRLYWYRQTLGQGPEFLTYFQNEAQLEKSRLLSDRFSAERPKGSFSTLEIQRTEQGDSAMYLCASTRDASNEKLFFGSGTQLSVL.

This clonotype was recorded many times. The junction departs from the called germline gene at one end, perhaps through a read error. The V gene is TRBV2, the J gene TRBJ2-2; tentatively, D is TRBD2 (5 bases). The CDR3 runs 16 residues. The germline V gene has CDR1 SNHLY and CDR2 FYNNEI. Written as DNA, the CDR3 is TGTGCCAGCGGTGATGCCCGGACTCTAGGAGGCGGGGAGCTGTTTTTT. This gives the protein CASGDARTLGGGELFF.

This clonotype has a count of ten or more. This sequence joins TRBV20-1 and TRBJ2-3; TRBD1 agrees at 10 bases. Trimming removed 6 bases from V and 4 bases from J; junction bases left unmatched: 7. CDR3 length: 14 residues. The germline CDR1 and CDR2 sequences are DFQATT and SNEGSKA (reference sequence). The CDR3 loop is CSATGTGVPDTQYF. CDR3 nucleotide sequence: TGCAGTGCAACCGGGACAGGGGTGCCAGATACGCAGTATTTT.